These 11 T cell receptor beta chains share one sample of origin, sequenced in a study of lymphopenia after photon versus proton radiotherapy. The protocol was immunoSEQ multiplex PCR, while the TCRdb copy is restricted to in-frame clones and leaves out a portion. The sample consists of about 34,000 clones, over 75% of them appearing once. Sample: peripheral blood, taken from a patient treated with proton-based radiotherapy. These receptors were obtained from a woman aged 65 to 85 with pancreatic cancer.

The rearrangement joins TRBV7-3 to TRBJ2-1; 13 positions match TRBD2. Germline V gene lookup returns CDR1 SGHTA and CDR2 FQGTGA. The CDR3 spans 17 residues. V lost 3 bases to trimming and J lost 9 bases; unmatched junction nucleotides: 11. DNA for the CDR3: TGTGCCAGCAGCTTGGGGACTAGCGGGGAGAGGGATGGTGAGCAGTTCTTC. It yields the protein CASSLGTSGERDGEQFF. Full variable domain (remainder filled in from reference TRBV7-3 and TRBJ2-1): GAGVSQTPSNKVTEKGKYVELRCDPISGHTALYWYRQSLGQGPEFLIYFQGTGAADDSGLPNDRFFAVRPEGSVSTLKIQRTERGDSAVYLCASSLGTSGERDGEQFFGPGTRLTVL.

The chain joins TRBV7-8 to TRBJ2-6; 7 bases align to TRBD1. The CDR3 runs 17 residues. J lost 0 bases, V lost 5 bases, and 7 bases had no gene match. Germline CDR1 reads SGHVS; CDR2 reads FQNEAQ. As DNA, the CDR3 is TGTGCCAGCAGCCCCAACGCAGGGGGCTCTGGGGCCAACGTCCTGACTTTC. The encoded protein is CASSPNAGGSGANVLTF. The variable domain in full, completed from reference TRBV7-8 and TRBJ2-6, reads GAGVSQSPRYKVAKRGQDVALRCDPISGHVSLFWYQQALGQGPEFLTYFQNEAQLDKSGLPSDRFFAERPEGSVSTLKIQRTQQEDSAVYLCASSPNAGGSGANVLTFGAGSRLTVL.

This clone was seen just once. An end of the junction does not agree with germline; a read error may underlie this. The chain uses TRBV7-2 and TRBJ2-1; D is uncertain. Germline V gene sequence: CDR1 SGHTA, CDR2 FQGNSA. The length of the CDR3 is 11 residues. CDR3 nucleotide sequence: TGTGCCAGCAGCTTAGGTCGCAAGCAGCTCTTC. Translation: CASSLGRKQLF.

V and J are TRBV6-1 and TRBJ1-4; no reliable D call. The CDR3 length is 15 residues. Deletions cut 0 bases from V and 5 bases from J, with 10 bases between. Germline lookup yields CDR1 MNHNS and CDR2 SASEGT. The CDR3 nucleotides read TGTGCCAGCAGTGAAGCGATGTGGGGAAATGAAAAACTGTTTTTT. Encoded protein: CASSEAMWGNEKLFF.

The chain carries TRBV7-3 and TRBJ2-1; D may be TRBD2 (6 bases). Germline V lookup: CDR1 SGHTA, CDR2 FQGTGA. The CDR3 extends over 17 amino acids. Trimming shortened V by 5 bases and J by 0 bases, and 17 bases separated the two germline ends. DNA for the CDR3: TGTGCCAGCAGCCCGGCTATTAGCGGTTCCTCCTACAATGAGCAGTTCTTC. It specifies CASSPAISGSSYNEQFF.

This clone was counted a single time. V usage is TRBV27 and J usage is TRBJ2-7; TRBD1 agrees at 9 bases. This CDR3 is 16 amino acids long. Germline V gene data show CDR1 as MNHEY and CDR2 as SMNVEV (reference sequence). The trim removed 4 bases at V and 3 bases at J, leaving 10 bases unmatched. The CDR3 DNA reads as TGTGCCAGCAGTTCCCCCGCGGACAGGGGACTCTACGAGCAGTACTTC. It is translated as CASSSPADRGLYEQYF.

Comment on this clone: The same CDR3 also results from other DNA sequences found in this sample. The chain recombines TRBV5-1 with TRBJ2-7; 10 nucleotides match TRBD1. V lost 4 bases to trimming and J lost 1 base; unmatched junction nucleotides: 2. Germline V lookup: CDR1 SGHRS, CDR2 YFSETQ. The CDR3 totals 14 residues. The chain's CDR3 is CASSRGQGSYEQYF. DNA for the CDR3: TGCGCCAGCAGCCGGGGACAGGGGTCCTACGAGCAGTACTTC.

DNA for the CDR3: TGTGCCAGCAGTCCTCATGGGACGGGGCAAGAGACCCAGTACTTC. Its translation is CASSPHGTGQETQYF. The V gene is TRBV11-3, the J gene TRBJ2-5; D may correspond to TRBD1 or TRBD2 (5 bases each). This CDR3 is built from 15 residues. Germline-derived CDR1 and CDR2 are SGHNT and YENEEA. With 6 bases removed from V and 2 bases from J, the gap between germline ends came to 16 bases.

The CDR3 spells CASSEGGRETQYF. CDR3 DNA: TGTGCCAGCAGTGAGGGGGGTAGGGAGACCCAGTACTTC. The genes are TRBV2 and TRBJ2-5; possible D gene TRBD2, 6 bases. The CDR3 is made up of 13 amino acids. Germline-derived CDR1 and CDR2 are SNHLY and FYNNEI. Trimming removed 3 bases from V and 5 bases from J, with 10 bases in between.

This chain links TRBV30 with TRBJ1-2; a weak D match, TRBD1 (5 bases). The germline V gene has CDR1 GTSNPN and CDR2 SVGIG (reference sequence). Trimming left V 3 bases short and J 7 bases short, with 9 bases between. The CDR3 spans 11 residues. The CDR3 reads CAWRQDGGYTF. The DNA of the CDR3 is TGTGCCTGGAGACAGGATGGTGGCTACACCTTC.

The CDR3 DNA is TGCGCCAGCAGCCTTAAGGCCTCGACGACTGAAGCTTTCTTT. It is translated as CASSLKASTTEAFF. V gene TRBV5-1 combines with J gene TRBJ1-1; D unclear. CDR1 SGHRS and CDR2 YFSETQ come from the germline V gene. V lost 4 bases and J 5 bases, leaving 15 bases between the germline ends. The CDR3 is 14 residues long. The complete variable domain, with remaining parts taken from reference TRBV5-1 and TRBJ1-1, reads KAGVTQTPRYLIKTRGQQVTLSCSPISGHRSVSWYQQTPGQGLQFLFEYFSETQRNKGNFPGRFSGRQFSNSRSEMNVSTLELGDSALYLCASSLKASTTEAFFGQGTRLTVV.